These T cell receptor beta chains were read from a single sample in a study of blood T cell repertoires in COVID-19. Some clones are missing from TCRdb's copy, which holds only in-frame ones; the method was immunoSEQ multiplex PCR. This repertoire shows roughly 320,000 clones, about 90% found once; its top ten account for 1.8%. Sequenced sample: peripheral blood. These TCRs come from a woman in her twenties or thirties with COVID-19, enrolled during active disease. Both conserved end residues are part of each CDR3. The size of a clone is reported for some rows only, either as once, few or many, or as a class for expanded clones.

CDR3 protein	V gene	clone size	J gene
CASREMIATNEKLFF	TRBV2	few	TRBJ1-4
CASSYGPNYGYTF	TRBV6-5	NA	TRBJ1-2
CASSVGSQQETQYF	TRBV7-9	NA	TRBJ2-5
CASSVQGRTGELFF	TRBV9	NA	TRBJ2-2
CASSLVAGTQGTQYF	TRBV7-6	few	TRBJ2-3
CASRLRDGHQPQHF	TRBV2	NA	TRBJ1-5
CASSPASSGNNEQFF	TRBV28	NA	TRBJ2-1
CASSQGRGRFRNTEAFF	TRBV14	NA	TRBJ1-1
CASSLLGQGSFEQFF	TRBV28	NA	TRBJ2-1
CASSYWQGNGYTF	TRBV6-5	NA	TRBJ1-2
CASSFDTGAVNEKLFF	TRBV5-1	NA	TRBJ1-4
CASSRVALNTEAFF	TRBV6-5	NA	TRBJ1-1
CASSENLQETQYF	TRBV6-1	once	TRBJ2-5
CASSYGGPNSPLHF	TRBV27	few	TRBJ1-6
CASSISHKRGQETQYF	TRBV19	NA	TRBJ2-5
CASSFGGGALETQYF	TRBV7-9	NA	TRBJ2-5
CASSLTFKSDSPLHF	TRBV7-8	NA	TRBJ1-6
CASKELSNQPQHF	TRBV19	NA	TRBJ1-5
CASGDRGNSPLHF	TRBV10-2	NA	TRBJ1-6
CASSLGQENEQYF	TRBV7-9	once	TRBJ2-7
CARIRGRGAFF	TRBV12-5	once	TRBJ1-1
CASSPRTSGGFNEQFF	TRBV7-9	NA	TRBJ2-1
CASSLAGRVLRNQPQHF	TRBV7-2	NA	TRBJ1-5
CASSETRGVDGYTF	TRBV6-1	NA	TRBJ1-2
CASSLARASYNEQFF	TRBV7-2	NA	TRBJ2-1
CASSPQQAGTDNEQFF	TRBV18	NA	TRBJ2-1
CASSLLTVSGELFF	TRBV5-5	NA	TRBJ2-2
CSVEQTGYGYTF	TRBV29-1	NA	TRBJ1-2
CASTLVGAEKLFF	TRBV2	NA	TRBJ1-4
CASTQPGLPQYF	TRBV6-5	NA	TRBJ2-3
CASSMIAGGPNEQFF	TRBV19	NA	TRBJ2-1
CASSLGWLNTEAFF	TRBV3-1/TRBV3-2	NA	TRBJ1-1
CASSLSGVTETQYF	TRBV28	NA	TRBJ2-5
CASSPTWGQTNYGYTF	TRBV11-3	NA	TRBJ1-2
CAISEGQGGSQPQHF	TRBV10-3	NA	TRBJ1-5
CASSDRGRETQYF	TRBV2	once	TRBJ2-5
CASARTESGYTF	TRBV6-5	NA	TRBJ1-2
CASSLKGVSPLHF	TRBV7-2	NA	TRBJ1-6
CASSRGFWAFF	TRBV6-2/TRBV6-3	NA	TRBJ1-1
CASSIFSGGAYEQYF	TRBV19	NA	TRBJ2-7
CASSAGLAGGRETQYF	TRBV9	NA	TRBJ2-5
CASSAETGQHTEAFF	TRBV2	NA	TRBJ1-1
CASSLGGTGKTQYF	TRBV5-4	NA	TRBJ2-5
CASRGGTGVYTEAFF	TRBV28	NA	TRBJ1-1
CASGQGMRPEAFF	TRBV19	NA	TRBJ1-1
CASSLEVAGGTDTQYF	TRBV7-6	once	TRBJ2-3
CASSGDRAYNEQFF	TRBV5-1	NA	TRBJ2-1
CASSFLDRPTEAFF	TRBV7-2	NA	TRBJ1-1
CASTPFLQASTDTQYF	TRBV27	NA	TRBJ2-3
CASSMGQGPFWNQPQHF	TRBV19	NA	TRBJ1-5
CASSLDGNSPLHF	TRBV5-1	NA	TRBJ1-6
CARRSEGEAFF	TRBV2	NA	TRBJ1-1
CASSGRGLTGGNQPQHF	TRBV6-1	NA	TRBJ1-5
CASSSRTGYGYTF	TRBV19	NA	TRBJ1-2